This T cell receptor (beta chain) was captured by sequencing in a study of T cell responses to AZD1222 COVID-19 vaccine. Study-wide results and limits: No day 14 peak samples; only post-peak repertoires were characterized. At baseline, just a handful of AZD1222 recipients tested seropositive. In a largely white British group with more females than males, clonal diversity was possibly underestimated.

Repertoires were generated with immunoSEQ multiplex PCR, while TCRdb's copy carries only in-frame clones and drops some. The table has about 130,000 clones, 75% to 95% seen once. The analysis combined second doses at about 4 or about 12 weeks. Concerning this clone itself: Its matching antigen is unknown.

The material sequenced was peripheral blood, taken 28 days after the second AZD1222 dose. This TCR was sampled from an adult who received the AZD1222 COVID-19 vaccine.

The CDR3 nucleotides read TGTGCCAGTAGTATGGACGGTACCTCCCAAGCTTTCTTT. Its protein is CASSMDGTSQAFF. The rearrangement joins TRBV19 to TRBJ1-1; no reliable D call. In germline, CDR1 is LNHDA, CDR2 SQIVND (reference sequence). Trimming cost V 3 bases and J 9 bases, with 14 bases left between them. This CDR3 region has 13 residues.